This T cell receptor (beta chain) was found in a study of cytomegalovirus exposure and HLA in healthy donors. With regard to this clone: Its antigen is still unknown.

PCR was performed using 60 Vbeta and 13 Jbeta primers. Sequenced by immunoSEQ multiplex PCR; TCRdb stores in-frame clones only, minus some. The sample includes 230,000 or so clones, around 90% of them seen just once. Trimming cost V 5 bases and J 1 base; bases outside gene matches: 6. Germline V gene lookup returns CDR1 SEHNR and CDR2 FQNEAQ (reference sequence). The CDR3 spans 16 residues. The study, taken as a whole, reports: Sequence variants that were highly shared formed a cluster that was likely a sequencing artifact.

This receptor was identified in a girl aged 2 to 9 in good health and CMV-seronegative. The chain couples TRBV7-9 to TRBJ1-1; 11 bases are shared with TRBD1. Sequenced material: PBMCs. The CDR3 is CASSDRDRGKNTEAFF. The CDR3 DNA sequence: TGTGCCAGCAGCGACCGGGACAGGGGGAAGAACACTGAAGCTTTCTTT.